One sample yielded the 14 T cell receptor beta chains listed below, sequenced in a study of CD8 T cells in Susac syndrome. RNA was extracted with the RNeasy kit, and a quantity of about 0.45 to 1 ug was reverse transcribed using random hexamers. One entry per CDR3 protein results from TCRdb running MiXCR on the immunoSEQ multiplex PCR reads. The data contain 150,000 to 200,000 distinct CDR3 sequences, about 91% of them singletons. Sequenced: CD4+ T cells from PBMCs. Receptors originate from a human donor in good health.

This sequence joins TRBV6-5 and TRBJ1-4, with TRBD1 matching 8 bases. CDR3 length: 18 amino acids. The trim removed 0 bases at V and 2 bases at J, leaving 8 bases unmatched. The V gene's germline CDR1 is MNHEY and CDR2 SVGAGI. Here the CDR3 DNA reads TGTGCCAGCAGTTACTCAATGCAGGGGGCGCGGACTAATGAAAAACTGTTTTTT. Encoded protein: CASSYSMQGARTNEKLFF.

The genes are TRBV7-9 and TRBJ1-1; 8 bases agree with TRBD1. CDR1 is SEHNR, CDR2 FQNEAQ, per germline (reference sequence). Trimming removed 4 bases from V and 2 bases from J; junction bases left unmatched: 3. The CDR3 loop spans 14 amino acids. As DNA, the CDR3 is TGTGCCAGCAGCTCTCAGGGGGCAAACACTGAAGCTTTCTTT. Amino acids: CASSSQGANTEAFF.

The chain couples TRBV3-1 to TRBJ1-2, with TRBD1 as a possible D gene (5 bases). The V and J ends lost 4 bases and 3 bases respectively, with 21 bases between them. This CDR3 has 17 residues. Germline V gives CDR1 LGHDT, CDR2 YNNKEL (reference sequence). The CDR3 DNA follows: TGTGCCAGCAGCCGATCGGCGGGGCGCCCTTGGGACTATGGCTACACCTTC. Its protein product is CASSRSAGRPWDYGYTF.

The count of this clonotype is one. CDR3 coding DNA: TGTGCCTGGAGTCGAGGTTTAAATCAGCCCCAGCATTTT. Amino acids: CAWSRGLNQPQHF. V gene TRBV30 combines with J gene TRBJ1-5; D gene ambiguous. With 2 bases removed from V and 4 bases from J, the gap between germline ends came to 9 bases. This CDR3 has 13 residues. CDR1 is GTSNPN, CDR2 SVGIG, per germline (reference sequence).

The V and J genes are TRBV11-2 and TRBJ1-2; D gene unclear. The germline V gene encodes CDR1 SGHAT and CDR2 FQNNGV. V lost 5 bases to trimming and J lost 13 bases, with 20 bases between them. The CDR3 is 13 residues long. This chain's CDR3 is CASSRRTAAPSTF. In DNA form, the CDR3 reads TGTGCCAGCAGCCGCAGGACCGCCGCGCCAAGCACCTTC.

This rearrangement joins TRBV19 to TRBJ1-1, with D possibly matching TRBD1 (6 bases). The CDR3 is 12 amino acids. V lost 5 bases and J 4 bases, leaving 8 bases between the germline ends. Per the germline V gene, CDR1 is LNHDA and CDR2 is SQIVND (reference sequence). CDR3: CASSQGSTEAFF. In nucleotides, the CDR3 is TGTGCCAGTAGTCAGGGGTCCACTGAAGCTTTCTTT.

The chain couples TRBV12-3 or TRBV12-4 to TRBJ2-3; the D is unclear. CDR3 size: 14 residues. V lost 3 bases and J 2 bases, leaving 9 bases between the germline ends. This CDR3 reads CASSFAGVTDTQYF. The CDR3 coding sequence is TGTGCCAGCAGTTTTGCAGGAGTCACAGATACGCAGTATTTT.

The chain couples TRBV6-1 to TRBJ1-1; 9 positions agree with TRBD1. Germline CDR1 is MNHNS and CDR2 is SASEGT. Germline trimming cut 4 bases from V and 5 bases from J; bases unmatched to any gene: 8. CDR3 length: 15 amino acids. Here the CDR3 reads CASSGGTGKGTEAFF. In nucleotides, the CDR3 is TGTGCCAGCAGTGGAGGGACAGGGAAGGGAACTGAAGCTTTCTTT.

The rearrangement uses TRBV4-1 and TRBJ1-1; the D gene is possibly TRBD1 (6 bases). V lost 3 bases, J lost 1 base, and 15 bases lay in between. This CDR3 has 16 residues. From germline, CDR1 is MGHRA and CDR2 YSYEKL. CDR3 loop: CASSQVSRTANTEAFF. The CDR3 coding sequence is TGCGCCAGCAGCCAGGTCAGCCGGACAGCGAACACTGAAGCTTTCTTT.

J is TRBJ1-1 and V is TRBV4-3; D is unresolved. The CDR3 is made up of 14 amino acids. CDR1 LGHNA and CDR2 YSLEER come from the germline V gene. The germline V and J ends were trimmed by 6 bases and 0 bases, with 11 bases remaining between them. The CDR3 region is CASRPAELNTEAFF. In nucleotides, the CDR3 is TGCGCCAGCAGGCCGGCGGAGCTGAACACTGAAGCTTTCTTT.

The V and J genes are TRBV2 and TRBJ2-6, with TRBD2 as a possible D gene (5 bases). CDR1 SNHLY and CDR2 FYNNEI come from the germline V gene. This CDR3 spans 17 amino acids. Trimming removed 6 bases from V and 1 base from J, with 16 bases in between. The CDR3 reads CASRGLAGPSGANVLTF. Written as DNA, the CDR3 is TGTGCCAGCAGGGGTCTAGCTGGACCTTCTGGGGCCAACGTCCTGACTTTC.

This clonotype showed up just a few times. This chain joins TRBV11-2 and TRBJ2-7, with D uncertain. CDR3 length: 12 residues. V was clipped by 3 bases and J by 5 bases, with 8 bases between them. The germline V gene encodes CDR1 SGHAT and CDR2 FQNNGV. For the CDR3, the DNA is TGTGCCAGCAGCTTGGCAGGCAACGAGCAGTACTTC. It encodes CASSLAGNEQYF.

Written as DNA, the CDR3 is TGCAGTGCTACCGGGACAGGGGCCCTTAGGGGTGAAAAACTGTTTTTT. Protein sequence: CSATGTGALRGEKLFF. The V gene is TRBV20-1, the J gene TRBJ1-4, with TRBD1 matching over 10 bases. CDR1 is DFQATT and CDR2 is SNEGSKA in the germline V gene (reference sequence). CDR3 length: 16 amino acids. V was clipped by 4 bases and J by 7 bases; unmatched bases: 12.

For the CDR3, the DNA is TGTGCCAGCAGAATCGCGAATCGGGAGACCCAGTACTTC. This gives the protein CASRIANRETQYF. V gene TRBV12-3 or TRBV12-4 combines with J gene TRBJ2-5, with D hard to call. The CDR3 extends over 13 amino acids. V lost 6 bases and J 5 bases, leaving 13 bases between the germline ends.